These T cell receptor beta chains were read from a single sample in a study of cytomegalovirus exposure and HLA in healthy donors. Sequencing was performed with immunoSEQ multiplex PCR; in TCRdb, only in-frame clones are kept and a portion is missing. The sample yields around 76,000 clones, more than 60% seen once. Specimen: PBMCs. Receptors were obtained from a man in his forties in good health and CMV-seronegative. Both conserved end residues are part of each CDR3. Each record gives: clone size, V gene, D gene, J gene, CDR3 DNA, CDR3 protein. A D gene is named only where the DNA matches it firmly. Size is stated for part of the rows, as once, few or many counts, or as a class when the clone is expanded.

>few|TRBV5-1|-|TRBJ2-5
TGCGCCAGCAGCTTGGCACAGGTTGGAGAGACCCAGTACTTC
CASSLAQVGETQYF
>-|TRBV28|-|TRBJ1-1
TGTGCCAGCAGGGGCACAATTAACACTGAAGCTTTCTTT
CASRGTINTEAFF
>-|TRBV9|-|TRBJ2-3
TGTGCCAGCAGCGTAGGGGCGGGCACTAGCACAGATACGCAGTATTTT
CASSVGAGTSTDTQYF
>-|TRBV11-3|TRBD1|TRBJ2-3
TGTGCCAGCAGCCACGCCGGGACAGGGGGCGCAGATACGCAGTATTTT
CASSHAGTGGADTQYF
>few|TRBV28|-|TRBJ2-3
TGTGCCAGCAGTTCAATCACAGATACGCAGTATTTT
CASSSITDTQYF
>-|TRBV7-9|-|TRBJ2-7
TGTGCCAGCAGCTCGAGGGAGCTGGGCTCCTACGAGCAGTACTTC
CASSSRELGSYEQYF
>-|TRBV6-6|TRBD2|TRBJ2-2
TGTGCCAGCACCGGCGGGAGGGCCGGGGAGCTGTTTTTT
CASTGGRAGELFF
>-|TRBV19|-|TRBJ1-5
TGTGCCAGTAAAGTCAGGGGTAATCAGCCCCAGCATTTT
CASKVRGNQPQHF
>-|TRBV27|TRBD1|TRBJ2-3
TGTGCCAGCAGTTTACCGGACAGGGTAGATACGCAGTATTTT
CASSLPDRVDTQYF
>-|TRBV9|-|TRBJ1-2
TGTGCCAGCAGCGTATCGTTTGCGTTCGCCGGCTACACCTTC
CASSVSFAFAGYTF
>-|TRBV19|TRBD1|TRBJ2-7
TGTGCCAGTAGTATAAAGGGACAGGGGGCAGGTGAGCAGTACTTC
CASSIKGQGAGEQYF
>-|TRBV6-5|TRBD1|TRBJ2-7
TGTGCCAGCAGTATTGACAGGGCGATGGCCTACGAGCAGTACTTC
CASSIDRAMAYEQYF
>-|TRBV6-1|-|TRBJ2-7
TGTGCCAGCAGTGAATTGGCAGGGGCCTACGAGCAGTACTTC
CASSELAGAYEQYF
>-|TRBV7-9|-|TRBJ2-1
TGTGCCAGCAGCCTGGCGGGGGTAGGGGGAAACAATGAGCAGTTCTTC
CASSLAGVGGNNEQFF
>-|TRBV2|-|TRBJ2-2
TGTGCCAGCAAATACCAGGGTGGCGGGGAGCTGTTTTTT
CASKYQGGGELFF
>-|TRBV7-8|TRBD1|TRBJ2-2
TGTGCCAGCAGCTGGGACAGGGTTGGTGGGGAGCTGTTTTTT
CASSWDRVGGELFF
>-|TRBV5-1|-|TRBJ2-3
TGCGCCAGCAGCTCGGAGGGCGCGGTCGCAGATACGCAGTATTTT
CASSSEGAVADTQYF
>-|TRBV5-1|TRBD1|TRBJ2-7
TGCGCCAGCAGCCTGGACAGGGGAGGCGAGCAGTACTTC
CASSLDRGGEQYF
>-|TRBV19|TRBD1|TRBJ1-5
TGTGCCAGTACCCATCCGACCGGGGACAGGAGATATAGCAATCAGCCCCAGCATTTT
CASTHPTGDRRYSNQPQHF
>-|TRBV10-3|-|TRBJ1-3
TGTGCCATCAGCCGAGGGGGGGGTTCTGGAAACACCATATATTTT
CAISRGGGSGNTIYF
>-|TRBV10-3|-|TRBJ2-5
TGTGCCATCAGTGAGCCTTTCGGGACCCAGTACTTC
CAISEPFGTQYF
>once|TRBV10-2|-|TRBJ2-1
TGCGCCAGCAGTGAGCAGTACAATGAGCAGTTCTTC
CASSEQYNEQFF
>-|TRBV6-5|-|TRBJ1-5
TGTGCCAGCAGTTACTCGGCCGGGAGTCAGCCCCAGCATTTT
CASSYSAGSQPQHF
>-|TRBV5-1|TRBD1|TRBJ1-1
TGCGCCAGCAACTCTCGGGGGGGACAGCCAACTAACACTGAAGCTTTCTTT
CASNSRGGQPTNTEAFF
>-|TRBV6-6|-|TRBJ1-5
TGTGCCAGCGTCAATGGGCAGGGTACACAGCCCCAGCATTTT
CASVNGQGTQPQHF
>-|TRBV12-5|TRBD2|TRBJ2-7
TGTGCTAGTGGTCGGCCGGGACTAGCGGGGTACGAGCAGTACTTC
CASGRPGLAGYEQYF
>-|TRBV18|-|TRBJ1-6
TGTGCCAGCTCACCGATACAGGAGAATTCACCCCTCCACTTT
CASSPIQENSPLHF
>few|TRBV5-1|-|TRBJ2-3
TGCGCCAGCAGCTGGGGGCAAGGTGCGCAGTATTTT
CASSWGQGAQYF
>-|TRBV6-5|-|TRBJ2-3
TGTGCCAGCAGTTACTGGGGGGAGAGCGATACGCAGTATTTT
CASSYWGESDTQYF
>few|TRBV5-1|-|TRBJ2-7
TGCGCCAGCAGCTCCGGGAGTCCCAACGAGCAGTACTTC
CASSSGSPNEQYF
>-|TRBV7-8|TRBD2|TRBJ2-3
TGTGCCAGCAGCTTGAGACTAGCGGACTCCACAGATACGCAGTATTTT
CASSLRLADSTDTQYF
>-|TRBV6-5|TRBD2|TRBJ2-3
TGTGCCAGCAGTTACGGACTAGCGCGGGCAGATACGCAGTATTTT
CASSYGLARADTQYF
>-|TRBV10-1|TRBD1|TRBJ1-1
TGCGCCAGCAGTGAGCCCCCTCCTCGACAGGGGATGAACACTGAAGCTTTCTTT
CASSEPPPRQGMNTEAFF
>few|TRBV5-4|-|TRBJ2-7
TGTGCCAGCAGCTTATCAGGCGAGCAGTACTTC
CASSLSGEQYF
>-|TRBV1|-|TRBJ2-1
TGCACCAGCAGCCCCCCTCCCCAGCGGGAGGCGAATGAGCAGTTCTTC
CTSSPPPQREANEQFF
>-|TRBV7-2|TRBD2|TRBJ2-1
TGTGCCAGTACGATTAGCGGGAGGTATGAGCAGTTCTTC
CASTISGRYEQFF
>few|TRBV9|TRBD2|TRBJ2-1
TGTGCCAGCAGCGTAGCCCTAGCGGGAGCCAATGAGCAGTTCTTC
CASSVALAGANEQFF
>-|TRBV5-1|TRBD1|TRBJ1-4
TGCGCCAGCAGCTTGCAGGGGGTAGCTAATGAAAAACTGTTTTTT
CASSLQGVANEKLFF
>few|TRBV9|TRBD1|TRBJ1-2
TGTGCCAGCAGCGTAGCTCAGGGACAGACCTATGGCTACACCTTC
CASSVAQGQTYGYTF
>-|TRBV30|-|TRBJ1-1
TGTGCCTGGACAGGTTTTTCCCCGAACACTGAAGCTTTCTTT
CAWTGFSPNTEAFF
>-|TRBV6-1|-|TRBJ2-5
TGTGCCAGCAGTGAGACTGCGCAAGAGACCCAGTACTTC
CASSETAQETQYF
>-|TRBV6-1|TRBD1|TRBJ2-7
TGTGCCAGCAGCACTCGGACAGGCCCAACCTACGAGCAGTACTTC
CASSTRTGPTYEQYF
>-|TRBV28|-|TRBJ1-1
TGTGCCAGCAGAACGGTGAACACTGAAGCTTTCTTT
CASRTVNTEAFF
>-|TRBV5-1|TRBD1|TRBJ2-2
TGCGCCAGCAGCTCACACAGGGGAAGGACCGGGGAGCTGTTTTTT
CASSSHRGRTGELFF
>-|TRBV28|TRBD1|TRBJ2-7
TGTGCCAGCAGTCAGGGGGCCCCTACGTCCTACGAGCAGTACTTC
CASSQGAPTSYEQYF
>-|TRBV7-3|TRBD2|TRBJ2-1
TGTGCCAGCAGCTTACTAGCGGGAGGGTTCTACAATGAGCAGTTCTTC
CASSLLAGGFYNEQFF
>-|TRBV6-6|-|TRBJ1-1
TGTGCCAGCAGCCACGACAGTGAAGCTTTCTTT
CASSHDSEAFF
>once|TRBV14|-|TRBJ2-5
TGTGCCAGCAGTCTATACGCCCCACTAGCACAGCAAGAGACCCAGTACTTC
CASSLYAPLAQQETQYF
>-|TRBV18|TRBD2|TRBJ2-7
TGTGCCAGCTCCACAGCTAGCGGGAGATACGAGCAGTACTTC
CASSTASGRYEQYF
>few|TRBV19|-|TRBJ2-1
TGTGCCAGTAGCTGGACTGTCTACAATGAGCAGTTCTTC
CASSWTVYNEQFF
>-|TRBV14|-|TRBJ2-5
TGTGCCAGCAGCCATTACTACCAAGAGACCCAGTACTTC
CASSHYYQETQYF
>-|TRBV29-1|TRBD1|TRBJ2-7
TGCAGCGTTGCCCCGGGACAGGGGTCCTACGAGCAGTACTTC
CSVAPGQGSYEQYF
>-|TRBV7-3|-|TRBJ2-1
TGTGCCAGCAGCTTAGGTATGCGGGAAGAGCAGTTCTTC
CASSLGMREEQFF
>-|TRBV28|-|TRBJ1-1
TGTGCCAGCAGTCCTCAGGGCCCCCCGGAAGCTTTCTTT
CASSPQGPPEAFF
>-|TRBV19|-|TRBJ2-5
TGTGCCAGTAGTATGCGGGGACAGTCCGTACTTGTCCAGACCCAGTACTTC
CASSMRGQSVLVQTQYF
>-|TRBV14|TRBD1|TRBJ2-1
TGTGCCTCCCAGACAGGGAGCTCCTACAATGAGCAGTTCTTC
CASQTGSSYNEQFF
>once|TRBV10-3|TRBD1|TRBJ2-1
TGTGCCATCAGCCAAAAACAGGGGAGATTGTACAATGAGCAGTTCTTC
CAISQKQGRLYNEQFF